A single sample is the source of the 7 T cell receptor beta chains below, sequenced in a study of T cell changes during pregnancy in multiple sclerosis. Produced via immunoSEQ multiplex PCR; TCRdb's table is partial and in-frame only. The sample contains 70,000 to 75,000 clones, more than 90% of which appear only once. The source material was peripheral blood, sampled in the second trimester of pregnancy. These receptors all come from a female donor in good health, enrolled as a control in a pregnancy study.

The V gene is TRBV6-6, the J gene TRBJ2-7; D is possibly TRBD1 (6 bases). The CDR3 is made up of 14 amino acids. Germline values: CDR1 MNHNY, CDR2 SVGAGI (reference sequence). Trimming shortened V by 7 bases and J by 3 bases, and 16 bases separated the two germline ends. CDR3 in amino acids: CASTSEKGDYEQYF. The CDR3 DNA reads TGTGCCAGCACCTCAGAAAAGGGGGACTACGAGCAGTACTTC.

The J gene is TRBJ1-1, the V gene TRBV13; possible D gene TRBD1, 5 bases. The CDR3 length is 16 residues. Per germline, CDR1 PRHDT and CDR2 FYEKMQ (reference sequence). The ends were cut back, 0 bases at V and 6 bases at J, with 17 bases in the middle. CDR3 region: CASSLGQGHHGPEAFF. In DNA, the CDR3 is TGTGCCAGCAGCTTAGGCCAAGGACACCACGGACCTGAAGCTTTCTTT. The full variable domain, rest sourced from reference TRBV13 and TRBJ1-1, is AAGVIQSPRHLIKEKRETATLKCYPIPRHDTVYWYQQGPGQDPQFLISFYEKMQSDKGSIPDRFSAQQFSDYHSELNMSSLELGDSALYFCASSLGQGHHGPEAFFGQGTRLTVV.

V is TRBV5-1 and J is TRBJ2-5, with D perhaps TRBD1 (6 bases). The germline CDR1 and CDR2 sequences are SGHRS and YFSETQ. The V end lost 4 bases, the J end lost 0 bases, and 13 bases lay between the germline ends. CDR3 size: 15 residues. CDR3 coding DNA: TGCGCCAGCAGCGTAATCCACAGGGACCAAGAGACCCAGTACTTC. It translates to CASSVIHRDQETQYF.

The genes are TRBV29-1 and TRBJ2-5; TRBD1 agrees at 7 bases. Germline V gene sequence: CDR1 SQVTM, CDR2 ANQGSEA. The CDR3 extends over 13 amino acids. The V and J ends lost 3 bases and 2 bases, in that order; junction bases with no gene match: 3. The CDR3 DNA reads TGCAGCGTTGACGGGACAGCACAAGAGACCCAGTACTTC. Translation: CSVDGTAQETQYF.

The V call is TRBV2, the J call TRBJ2-2, with D hard to call. The germline V gene has CDR1 SNHLY and CDR2 FYNNEI. The CDR3 is 14 residues long. V lost 9 bases and J 3 bases, leaving 14 bases between the germline ends. This chain's CDR3 is CARMSEFDTGELFF. CDR3 DNA: TGTGCCAGGATGAGCGAGTTTGACACCGGGGAGCTGTTTTTT.

The rearrangement joins TRBV7-2 to TRBJ1-2, with TRBD1 as a possible D gene (5 bases). Germline assignment: CDR1 SGHTA and CDR2 FQGNSA. Between the trimmed V and J ends, which lost 3 bases and 0 bases, there was a span of 11 bases. The CDR3 is 15 amino acids. In nucleotides, the CDR3 is TGTGCCAGCAGCTTCGACAGAGAGCCTAACTATGGCTACACCTTC. Amino acids: CASSFDREPNYGYTF.

The chain carries TRBV5-4 and TRBJ2-2; 11 bases match TRBD2. Looked up from germline, CDR1 is SGHNT and CDR2 is YYREEE (reference sequence). The CDR3 consists of 16 residues. V trimming: 1 base; J trimming: 11 bases; junction bases outside the gene matches: 10. The CDR3 here is CASSLRLSGGAAELFF. CDR3 bases: TGTGCCAGCAGCTTGCGCCTTAGCGGGGGGGCCGCCGAGCTGTTTTTT.